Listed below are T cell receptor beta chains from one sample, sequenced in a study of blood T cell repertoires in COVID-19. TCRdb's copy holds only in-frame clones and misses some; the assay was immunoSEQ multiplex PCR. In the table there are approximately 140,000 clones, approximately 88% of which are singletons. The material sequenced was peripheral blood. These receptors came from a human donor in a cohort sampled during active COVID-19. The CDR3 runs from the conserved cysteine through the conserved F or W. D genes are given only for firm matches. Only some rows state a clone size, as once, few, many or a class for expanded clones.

CDR3 protein: CASSFSGGYNTDTQYF
CDR3 DNA: TGTGCCAGCAGCTTTTCCGGCGGCTACAACACAGATACGCAGTATTTT
V gene: TRBV7-2
D gene: -
clone size: -
J gene: TRBJ2-3

CDR3 protein: CASSLGATGSFPYEQYF
CDR3 DNA: TGTGCCAGCAGCTTAGGGGCAACAGGGAGTTTCCCCTACGAGCAGTACTTC
V gene: TRBV7-2
D gene: -
clone size: -
J gene: TRBJ2-7

CDR3 protein: CATSTVSGLKTYEQYF
CDR3 DNA: TGTGCCACCAGCACTGTTTCGGGACTTAAAACCTACGAGCAGTACTTC
V gene: TRBV15
D gene: -
clone size: -
J gene: TRBJ2-7

CDR3 protein: CASSERGQGFQPQHF
CDR3 DNA: TGTGCCAGCAGTGAAAGGGGACAGGGGTTTCAGCCCCAGCATTTT
V gene: TRBV6-1
D gene: TRBD1
clone size: few
J gene: TRBJ1-5

CDR3 protein: CASSVATDRGSGNTIYF
CDR3 DNA: TGTGCCAGCAGCGTGGCGACGGACAGGGGAAGTGGAAACACCATATATTTT
V gene: TRBV9
D gene: TRBD1
clone size: -
J gene: TRBJ1-3

CDR3 protein: CATSRDRVGETQYF
CDR3 DNA: TGTGCCACCAGCAGGGACAGGGTGGGAGAGACCCAGTACTTC
V gene: TRBV15
D gene: TRBD1
clone size: -
J gene: TRBJ2-5

CDR3 protein: CASRPEGGGNQPQHF
CDR3 DNA: TGTGCCAGTAGACCCGAAGGGGGCGGCAATCAGCCCCAGCATTTT
V gene: TRBV19
D gene: TRBD1
clone size: once
J gene: TRBJ1-5

CDR3 protein: CASSQPQGAREKLFF
CDR3 DNA: TGCGCCAGCAGCCAACCGCAGGGGGCGCGTGAAAAACTGTTTTTT
V gene: TRBV4-1
D gene: TRBD1
clone size: -
J gene: TRBJ1-4

CDR3 protein: CASSEYGGGSSYEQYF
CDR3 DNA: TGTGCCAGCAGTGAATATGGGGGCGGATCCTCCTACGAGCAGTACTTC
V gene: TRBV2
D gene: -
clone size: once
J gene: TRBJ2-7

CDR3 protein: CASRRSSYNSPLHF
CDR3 DNA: TGTGCCAGCAGACGTAGCTCCTATAATTCACCCCTCCACTTT
V gene: TRBV5-4
D gene: -
clone size: -
J gene: TRBJ1-6

CDR3 protein: CASSVAHSSYEQYF
CDR3 DNA: TGTGCCAGCAGTGTCGCCCACAGCTCCTACGAGCAGTACTTC
V gene: TRBV2
D gene: -
clone size: -
J gene: TRBJ2-7

CDR3 protein: CASSPSAGGSLGFF
CDR3 DNA: TGTGCCAGCAGCCCCAGCGCGGGGGGGAGCCTCGGGTTCTTC
V gene: TRBV7-9
D gene: TRBD2
clone size: -
J gene: TRBJ2-1

CDR3 protein: CASSLGDNEQYF
CDR3 DNA: TGTGCCAGCAGCTTGGGGGACAACGAGCAGTACTTC
V gene: TRBV13
D gene: -
clone size: once
J gene: TRBJ2-7

CDR3 protein: CASMESGGQETQYF
CDR3 DNA: TGTGCCAGTATGGAGAGCGGGGGCCAAGAGACCCAGTACTTC
V gene: TRBV19
D gene: TRBD2
clone size: -
J gene: TRBJ2-5

CDR3 protein: CASRPSGGDTQYF
CDR3 DNA: TGTGCCAGCAGGCCGAGCGGGGGCGATACGCAGTATTTT
V gene: TRBV27
D gene: TRBD2
clone size: -
J gene: TRBJ2-3

CDR3 protein: CASSWGGGQPQHF
CDR3 DNA: TGTGCCAGCAGTTGGGGGGGAGGCCAGCCCCAGCATTTT
V gene: TRBV27
D gene: -
clone size: -
J gene: TRBJ1-5

CDR3 protein: CASSLDLPGGSGNTIYF
CDR3 DNA: TGTGCCAGCAGCTTAGACCTCCCCGGGGGTTCTGGAAACACCATATATTTT
V gene: TRBV7-8
D gene: -
clone size: few
J gene: TRBJ1-3

CDR3 protein: CASSPALAGNIQYF
CDR3 DNA: TGTGCCAGCAGTCCGGCACTCGCGGGAAACATTCAGTACTTC
V gene: TRBV7-2
D gene: -
clone size: -
J gene: TRBJ2-4

CDR3 protein: CASSLGLSSYNSPLHF
CDR3 DNA: TGTGCCAGCAGCTTGGGCCTCAGCTCCTATAATTCACCCCTCCACTTT
V gene: TRBV5-4
D gene: -
clone size: -
J gene: TRBJ1-6

CDR3 protein: CSVVPQANTEAFF
CDR3 DNA: TGCAGCGTTGTGCCACAGGCGAACACTGAAGCTTTCTTT
V gene: TRBV29-1
D gene: -
clone size: -
J gene: TRBJ1-1

CDR3 protein: CASSPDRENQPQHF
CDR3 DNA: TGTGCCAGCAGCCCGGACAGGGAGAATCAGCCCCAGCATTTT
V gene: TRBV3-1/TRBV3-2
D gene: TRBD1
clone size: -
J gene: TRBJ1-5

CDR3 protein: CASRSGYYGYTF
CDR3 DNA: TGTGCCAGCCGTTCGGGTTACTATGGCTACACCTTC
V gene: TRBV2
D gene: -
clone size: -
J gene: TRBJ1-2

CDR3 protein: CASRNAGVTGNTIYF
CDR3 DNA: TGTGCCAGCCGTAACGCGGGGGTAACTGGAAACACCATATATTTT
V gene: TRBV18
D gene: -
clone size: few
J gene: TRBJ1-3

CDR3 protein: CASSPFGGTKVFPKPLTEAFF
CDR3 DNA: TGTGCCAGCAGCCCCTTCGGGGGTACGAAGGTCTTTCCCAAGCCTCTCACTGAAGCTTTCTTT
V gene: TRBV4-2
D gene: -
clone size: few
J gene: TRBJ1-1

CDR3 protein: CATSGQGIQPQHF
CDR3 DNA: TGTGCCACCAGTGGGCAGGGAATTCAGCCCCAGCATTTT
V gene: TRBV24-1
D gene: -
clone size: -
J gene: TRBJ1-5

CDR3 protein: CASSAGLAQQETQYF
CDR3 DNA: TGTGCCAGCAGCGCGGGACTAGCTCAGCAAGAGACCCAGTACTTC
V gene: TRBV3-1/TRBV3-2
D gene: TRBD2
clone size: -
J gene: TRBJ2-5

CDR3 protein: CASRSQGESNQPQHF
CDR3 DNA: TGTGCCAGCAGATCTCAGGGGGAGAGCAATCAGCCCCAGCATTTT
V gene: TRBV6-5
D gene: TRBD1
clone size: few
J gene: TRBJ1-5

CDR3 protein: CATSTGVNYGYTF
CDR3 DNA: TGTGCCACCTCGACAGGGGTCAACTATGGCTACACCTTC
V gene: TRBV6-5
D gene: TRBD1
clone size: -
J gene: TRBJ1-2

CDR3 protein: CASQGFDNQPQHF
CDR3 DNA: TGTGCCAGCCAGGGATTTGACAATCAGCCCCAGCATTTT
V gene: TRBV7-9
D gene: -
clone size: few
J gene: TRBJ1-5

CDR3 protein: CASSFVSGPNTGELFF
CDR3 DNA: TGTGCCAGCAGTTTCGTAAGCGGGCCAAACACCGGGGAGCTGTTTTTT
V gene: TRBV27
D gene: -
clone size: once
J gene: TRBJ2-2

CDR3 protein: CASSLGGTVYGYTF
CDR3 DNA: TGTGCCAGCAGCTTAGGAGGGACAGTCTATGGCTACACCTTC
V gene: TRBV11-2
D gene: TRBD1
clone size: -
J gene: TRBJ1-2

CDR3 protein: CASSKRGWRGTGRLEQYF
CDR3 DNA: TGTGCCAGCAGCAAAAGGGGGTGGAGGGGGACAGGCCGTCTAGAGCAGTACTTC
V gene: TRBV21-1
D gene: -
clone size: -
J gene: TRBJ2-7

CDR3 protein: CASSPTIGQGADTQYF
CDR3 DNA: TGTGCCAGCAGCCCCACGATCGGACAGGGGGCTGATACGCAGTATTTT
V gene: TRBV7-3
D gene: TRBD1
clone size: -
J gene: TRBJ2-3

CDR3 protein: CASSYSRTGSFEQYF
CDR3 DNA: TGTGCCAGCAGTTACTCGAGGACAGGGTCGTTTGAGCAGTACTTC
V gene: TRBV6-5
D gene: TRBD1
clone size: -
J gene: TRBJ2-7

CDR3 protein: CASSLVIRQGNNEQFF
CDR3 DNA: TGTGCCAGCAGCTTAGTCATTAGACAGGGGAACAATGAGCAGTTCTTC
V gene: TRBV11-2
D gene: TRBD1
clone size: -
J gene: TRBJ2-1

CDR3 protein: CASSQDRQKLFF
CDR3 DNA: TGTGCCAGCAGCCAGGACAGACAAAAACTGTTTTTT
V gene: TRBV27
D gene: -
clone size: -
J gene: TRBJ1-4

CDR3 protein: CASSGDRVGGPQHF
CDR3 DNA: TGTGCCAGCAGTGGGGACAGGGTAGGCGGGCCCCAGCATTTT
V gene: TRBV2
D gene: TRBD1
clone size: -
J gene: TRBJ1-5

CDR3 protein: CASSLFGGGTNNEQFF
CDR3 DNA: TGTGCCAGCAGCTTATTTGGCGGGGGGACAAACAATGAGCAGTTCTTC
V gene: TRBV7-3
D gene: TRBD2
clone size: -
J gene: TRBJ2-1

CDR3 protein: CASSYRESSYEQYF
CDR3 DNA: TGTGCCAGCAGCTACAGGGAGTCTTCCTACGAGCAGTACTTC
V gene: TRBV27
D gene: -
clone size: -
J gene: TRBJ2-7

CDR3 protein: CASSAGGPSTDTQYF
CDR3 DNA: TGTGCCAGCAGTGCGGGGGGGCCCAGCACAGATACGCAGTATTTT
V gene: TRBV9
D gene: TRBD2
clone size: -
J gene: TRBJ2-3

CDR3 protein: CASSLGLAEGSQETQYF
CDR3 DNA: TGTGCCAGCAGCTTGGGCCTTGCGGAGGGGAGCCAAGAGACCCAGTACTTC
V gene: TRBV5-4
D gene: -
clone size: -
J gene: TRBJ2-5

CDR3 protein: CAISQVEETQYF
CDR3 DNA: TGTGCCATCAGTCAGGTAGAAGAGACCCAGTACTTC
V gene: TRBV10-3
D gene: -
clone size: -
J gene: TRBJ2-5

CDR3 protein: CAISDRPLTGQYF
CDR3 DNA: TGTGCCATCAGTGACCGACCCCTCACGGGGCAGTACTTC
V gene: TRBV10-3
D gene: -
clone size: once
J gene: TRBJ2-7

CDR3 protein: CAISEKGTIDEQYF
CDR3 DNA: TGTGCCATCAGTGAAAAGGGGACAATCGACGAGCAGTACTTC
V gene: TRBV10-3
D gene: -
clone size: -
J gene: TRBJ2-7

CDR3 protein: CASSPPSVGDEQFF
CDR3 DNA: TGCGCCAGCAGCCCCCCGTCGGTCGGGGATGAGCAGTTCTTC
V gene: TRBV5-1
D gene: -
clone size: -
J gene: TRBJ2-1

CDR3 protein: CASSQERGGVTDTQYF
CDR3 DNA: TGCGCCAGCAGCCAAGAAAGAGGAGGGGTCACAGATACGCAGTATTTT
V gene: TRBV4-3
D gene: -
clone size: -
J gene: TRBJ2-3

CDR3 protein: CASSLVGPIQETQYF
CDR3 DNA: TGTGCCAGCAGCTTAGTTGGTCCTATCCAAGAGACCCAGTACTTC
V gene: TRBV7-2
D gene: -
clone size: -
J gene: TRBJ2-5

CDR3 protein: CASREGAKGEQYF
CDR3 DNA: TGTGCCAGCAGGGAGGGGGCGAAGGGGGAGCAGTACTTC
V gene: TRBV2
D gene: -
clone size: -
J gene: TRBJ2-7

CDR3 protein: CASSLGGGGEAFF
CDR3 DNA: TGTGCCAGCAGCTTAGGAGGGGGTGGTGAAGCTTTCTTT
V gene: TRBV7-8
D gene: -
clone size: -
J gene: TRBJ1-1

CDR3 protein: CASSLIRRGRYQPQHF
CDR3 DNA: TGTGCCAGCAGCTTAATCCGGAGGGGCCGATATCAGCCCCAGCATTTT
V gene: TRBV11-3
D gene: -
clone size: -
J gene: TRBJ1-5

CDR3 protein: CASSLSWPKNIQYF
CDR3 DNA: TGTGCCAGCAGCTTAAGTTGGCCCAAAAACATTCAGTACTTC
V gene: TRBV7-2
D gene: -
clone size: -
J gene: TRBJ2-4

CDR3 protein: CASSQDRARGVGSPLHF
CDR3 DNA: TGTGCCAGCAGCCAAGATAGGGCCAGGGGAGTTGGGTCACCCCTCCACTTT
V gene: TRBV4-2
D gene: -
clone size: -
J gene: TRBJ1-6